This TCR beta chain derives from a study of T cell repertoires in cytomegalovirus infection (dated by TCRdb to the late 2010s). Background on the whole study: Because public TCR beta signatures pointed to carriage of CMV infection together with the matching HLA type, the HLA type of each donor mattered for the analysis. The paper as a whole reports these results and caveats: The ex vivo response was dominated by HLA-C-restricted CMV-specific TCR beta clonotypes, which also provided the single most frequent clonotype in two of eight donors. Cumulative frequency of public TCR beta family members discriminated carriers of CMV infection plus the relevant HLA type in this cohort and an independent roughly 330-donor cohort.

In regard to this clonotype: It has no known antigen specificity. Being one base from a much bigger clone, this may be a read error.

Reads for this sample came from an Illumina HiSeq 1500. TCRdb trimmed public reads at Q25 via fastp, called clones via MiXCR and kept in-frame beta chains. CDR3 protein sequences are deduplicated, and each keeps its most common genes and DNA. The sample table lists hundreds of thousands of distinct CDR3 sequences, 20% to 25% of them with a count of one. Of the sample, 8% falls within the top ten clones. The CDR1 and CDR2 encoded by the germline V gene are MDHEN and SYDVKM. Its CDR3 holds 14 amino acids, cysteine through phenylalanine. Of all the DNA, just the CDR3 is kept, 42 bases in frame from base 1. At the junction V is shortened by 10 bases and J by 6 bases, with 18 bases in between.

Recombination joined TRBV28 with TRBJ1-4; 5 matching bases give a weak D call of TRBD1. The receptor comes from a human donor in good health (CMV status not recorded). Some clones in this sample may be carry-over from other donors' samples. The sample comprised CD8+ T cells from PBMCs. The CDR3 protein: CANKIRGVDEKLFF. The base sequence is TGTGCCAACAAAATTAGGGGAGTCGATGAAAAACTGTTTTTT.